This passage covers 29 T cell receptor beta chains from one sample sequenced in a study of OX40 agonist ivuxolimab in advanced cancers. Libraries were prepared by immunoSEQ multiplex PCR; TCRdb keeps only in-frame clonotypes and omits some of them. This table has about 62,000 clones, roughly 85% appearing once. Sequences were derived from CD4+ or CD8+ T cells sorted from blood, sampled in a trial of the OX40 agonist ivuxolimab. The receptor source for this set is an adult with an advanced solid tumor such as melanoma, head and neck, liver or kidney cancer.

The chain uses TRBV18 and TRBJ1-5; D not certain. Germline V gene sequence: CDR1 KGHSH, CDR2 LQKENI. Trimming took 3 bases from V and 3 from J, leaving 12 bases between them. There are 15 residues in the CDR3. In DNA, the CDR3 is TGTGCCAGCTCACCGGACCGCTGGTTCAATCAGCCCCAGCATTTT. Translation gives CASSPDRWFNQPQHF.

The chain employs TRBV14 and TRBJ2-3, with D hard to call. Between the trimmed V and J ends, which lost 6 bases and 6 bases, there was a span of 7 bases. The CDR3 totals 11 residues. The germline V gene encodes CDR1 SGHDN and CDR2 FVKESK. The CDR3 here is CASSLADTQYF. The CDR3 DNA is TGTGCCAGCAGTCTCGCGGATACGCAGTATTTT.

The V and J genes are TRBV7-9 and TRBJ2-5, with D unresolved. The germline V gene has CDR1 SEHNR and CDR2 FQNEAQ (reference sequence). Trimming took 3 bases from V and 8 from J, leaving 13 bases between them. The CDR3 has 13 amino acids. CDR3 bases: TGTGCCAGCAGCTTGTCACAGTCTTCCACCCAGTACTTC. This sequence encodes CASSLSQSSTQYF.

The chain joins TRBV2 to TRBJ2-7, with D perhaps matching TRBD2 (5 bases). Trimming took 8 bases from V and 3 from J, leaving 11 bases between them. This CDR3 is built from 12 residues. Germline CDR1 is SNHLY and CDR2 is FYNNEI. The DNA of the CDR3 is TGTGCCAGCGGGTTTGAGGGCTACGAGCAGTACTTC. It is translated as CASGFEGYEQYF.

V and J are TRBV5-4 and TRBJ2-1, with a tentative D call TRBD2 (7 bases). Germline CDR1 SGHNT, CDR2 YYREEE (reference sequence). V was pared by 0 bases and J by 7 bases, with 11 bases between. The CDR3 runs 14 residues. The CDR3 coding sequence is TGTGCCAGCAGCTTGGGGCGGGGGCAGAATGAGCAGTTCTTC. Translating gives CASSLGRGQNEQFF.

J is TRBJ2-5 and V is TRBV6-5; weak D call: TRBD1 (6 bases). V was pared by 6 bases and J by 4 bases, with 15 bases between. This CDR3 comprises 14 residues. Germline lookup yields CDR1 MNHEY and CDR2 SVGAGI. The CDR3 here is CASSRTGYRETQYF. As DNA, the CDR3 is TGTGCCAGCAGCCGTACAGGGTATAGAGAGACCCAGTACTTC.

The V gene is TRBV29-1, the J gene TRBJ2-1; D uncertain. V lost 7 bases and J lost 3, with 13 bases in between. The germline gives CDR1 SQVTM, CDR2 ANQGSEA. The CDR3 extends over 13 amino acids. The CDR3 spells CSADARNYNEQFF. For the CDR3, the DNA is TGCAGCGCTGACGCCAGGAACTACAATGAGCAGTTCTTC.

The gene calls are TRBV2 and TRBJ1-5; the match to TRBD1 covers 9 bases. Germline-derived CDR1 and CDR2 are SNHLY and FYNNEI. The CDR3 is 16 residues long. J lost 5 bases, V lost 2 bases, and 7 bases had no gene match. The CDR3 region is CASSEYWDRVDQPQHF. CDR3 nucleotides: TGTGCCAGCAGTGAATATTGGGACAGGGTGGATCAGCCCCAGCATTTT.

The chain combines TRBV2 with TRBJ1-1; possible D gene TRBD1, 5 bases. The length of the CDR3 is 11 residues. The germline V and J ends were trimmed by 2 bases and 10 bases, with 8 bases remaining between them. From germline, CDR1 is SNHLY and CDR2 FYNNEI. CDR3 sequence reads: CASSEMGGAFF. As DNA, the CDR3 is TGTGCCAGCAGTGAAATGGGGGGAGCTTTCTTT.

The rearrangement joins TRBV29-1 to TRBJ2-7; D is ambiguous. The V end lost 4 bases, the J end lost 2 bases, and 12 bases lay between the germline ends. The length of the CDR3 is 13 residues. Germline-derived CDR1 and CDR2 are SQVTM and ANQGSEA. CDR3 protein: CSVVAGSAYEQYF. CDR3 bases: TGCAGCGTTGTTGCAGGTTCAGCCTACGAGCAGTACTTC.

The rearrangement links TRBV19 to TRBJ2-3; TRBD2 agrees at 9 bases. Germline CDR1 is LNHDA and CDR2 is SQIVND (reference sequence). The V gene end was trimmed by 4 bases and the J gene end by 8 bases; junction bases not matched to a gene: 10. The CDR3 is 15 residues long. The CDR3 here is CASSNSGGGAGTQYF. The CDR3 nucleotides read TGTGCCAGTAGTAACTCGGGCGGGGGGGCCGGTACGCAGTATTTT.

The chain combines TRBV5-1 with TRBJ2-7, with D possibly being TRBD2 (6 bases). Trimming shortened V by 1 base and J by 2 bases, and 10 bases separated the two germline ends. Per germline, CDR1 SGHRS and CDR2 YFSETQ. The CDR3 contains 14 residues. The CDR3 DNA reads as TGCGCCAGCAGCTTGCCTAGCGAGGCCTACGAGCAGTACTTC. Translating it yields CASSLPSEAYEQYF.

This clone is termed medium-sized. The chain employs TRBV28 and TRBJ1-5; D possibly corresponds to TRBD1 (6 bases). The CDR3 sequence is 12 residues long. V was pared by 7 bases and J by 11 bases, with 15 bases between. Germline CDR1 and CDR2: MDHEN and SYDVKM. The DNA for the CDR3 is TGTGCCAGCACCCCCCCCAGGGGCGCCCAGCATTTT. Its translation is CASTPPRGAQHF. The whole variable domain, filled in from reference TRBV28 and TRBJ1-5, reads DVKVTQSSRYLVKRTGEKVFLECVQDMDHENMFWYRQDPGLGLRLIYFSYDVKMKEKGDIPEGYSVSREKKERFSLILESASTNQTSMYLCASTPPRGAQHFGDGTRLSIL.

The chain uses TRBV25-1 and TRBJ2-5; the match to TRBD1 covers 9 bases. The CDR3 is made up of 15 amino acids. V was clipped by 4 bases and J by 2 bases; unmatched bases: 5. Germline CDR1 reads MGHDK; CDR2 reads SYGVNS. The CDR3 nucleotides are TGTGCCAGCAGTGCTCCCGACAGGGGGCAAGAGACCCAGTACTTC. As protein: CASSAPDRGQETQYF.

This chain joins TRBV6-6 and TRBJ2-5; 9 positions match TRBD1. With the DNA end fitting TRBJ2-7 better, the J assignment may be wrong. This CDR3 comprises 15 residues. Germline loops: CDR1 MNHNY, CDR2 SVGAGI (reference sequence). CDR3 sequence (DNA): TGTGCCAGCAGCTCCCCGGGACAGGGTGTCTACGAGCAGTACTTC. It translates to CASSSPGQGVYEQYF.

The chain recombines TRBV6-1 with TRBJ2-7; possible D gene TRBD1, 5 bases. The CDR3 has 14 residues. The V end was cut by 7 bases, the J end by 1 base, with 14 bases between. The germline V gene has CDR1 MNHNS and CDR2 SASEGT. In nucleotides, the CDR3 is TGTGCCAGCACCCATGGGGCAGGGTCCTACGAGCAGTACTTC. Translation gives CASTHGAGSYEQYF.

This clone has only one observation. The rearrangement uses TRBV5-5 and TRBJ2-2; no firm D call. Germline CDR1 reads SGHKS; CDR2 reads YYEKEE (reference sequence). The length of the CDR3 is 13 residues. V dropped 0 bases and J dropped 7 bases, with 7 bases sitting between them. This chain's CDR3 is CASSLGRRGELFF. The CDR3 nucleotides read TGTGCCAGCAGCTTGGGCCGTCGCGGGGAGCTGTTTTTT.

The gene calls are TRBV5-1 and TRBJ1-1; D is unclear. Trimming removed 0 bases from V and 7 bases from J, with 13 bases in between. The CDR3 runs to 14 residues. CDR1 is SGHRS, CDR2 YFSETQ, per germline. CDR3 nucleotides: TGCGCCAGCAGCTTGGCCGCGACGTCGATTGAAGCTTTCTTT. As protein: CASSLAATSIEAFF.

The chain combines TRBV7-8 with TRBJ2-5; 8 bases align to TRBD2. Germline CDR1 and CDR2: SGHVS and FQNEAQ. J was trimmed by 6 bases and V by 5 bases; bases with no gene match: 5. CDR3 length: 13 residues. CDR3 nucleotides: TGTGCCAGCAGCAATAGCGGGGTGAAGACCCAGTACTTC. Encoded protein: CASSNSGVKTQYF.

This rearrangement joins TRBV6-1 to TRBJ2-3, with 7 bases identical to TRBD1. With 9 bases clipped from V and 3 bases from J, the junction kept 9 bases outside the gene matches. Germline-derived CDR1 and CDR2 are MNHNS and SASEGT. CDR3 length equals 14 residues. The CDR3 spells CASNRGAATDTQYF. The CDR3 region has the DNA TGTGCCAGTAACAGGGGAGCGGCAACAGATACGCAGTATTTT.

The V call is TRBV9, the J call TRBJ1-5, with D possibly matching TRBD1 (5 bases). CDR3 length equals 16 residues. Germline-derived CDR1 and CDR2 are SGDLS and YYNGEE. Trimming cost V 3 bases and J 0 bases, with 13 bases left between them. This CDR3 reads CASSAGAGDSNQPQHF. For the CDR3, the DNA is TGTGCCAGCAGCGCCGGGGCAGGCGATAGCAATCAGCCCCAGCATTTT.

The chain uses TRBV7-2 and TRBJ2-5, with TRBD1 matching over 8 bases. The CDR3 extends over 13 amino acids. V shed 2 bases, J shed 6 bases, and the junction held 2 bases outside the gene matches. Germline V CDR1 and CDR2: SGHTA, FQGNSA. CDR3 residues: CASSLQGAKTQYF. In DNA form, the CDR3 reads TGTGCCAGCAGCTTACAGGGGGCGAAGACCCAGTACTTC. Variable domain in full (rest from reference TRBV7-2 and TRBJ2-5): GAGVSQSPSNKVTEKGKDVELRCDPISGHTALYWYRQSLGQGLEFLIYFQGNSAPDKSGLPSDRFSAERTGGSVSTLTIQRTQQEDSAVYLCASSLQGAKTQYFGPGTRLLVL.

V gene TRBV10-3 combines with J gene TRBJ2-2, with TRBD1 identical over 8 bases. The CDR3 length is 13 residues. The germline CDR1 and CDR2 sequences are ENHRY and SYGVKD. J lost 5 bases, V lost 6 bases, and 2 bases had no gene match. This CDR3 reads CAIRQGVTGELFF. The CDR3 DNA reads TGTGCCATCAGACAGGGGGTGACCGGGGAGCTGTTTTTT.

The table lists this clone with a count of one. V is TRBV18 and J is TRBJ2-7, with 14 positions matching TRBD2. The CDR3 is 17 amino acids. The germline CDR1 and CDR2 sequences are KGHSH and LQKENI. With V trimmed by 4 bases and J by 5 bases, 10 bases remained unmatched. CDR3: CASSLSGTSGSIHEQYF. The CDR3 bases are TGTGCCAGCTCACTGTCGGGGACTAGCGGGAGTATCCACGAGCAGTACTTC.

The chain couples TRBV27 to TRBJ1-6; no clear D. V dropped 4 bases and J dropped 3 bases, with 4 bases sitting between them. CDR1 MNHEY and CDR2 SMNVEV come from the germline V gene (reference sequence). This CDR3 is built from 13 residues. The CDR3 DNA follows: TGTGCCAGCAGTTATGGCTATAATTCACCCCTCCACTTT. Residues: CASSYGYNSPLHF.

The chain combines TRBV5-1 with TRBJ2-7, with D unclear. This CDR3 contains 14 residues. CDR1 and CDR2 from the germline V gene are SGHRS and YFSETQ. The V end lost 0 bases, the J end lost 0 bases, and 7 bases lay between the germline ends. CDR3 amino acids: CASSLEADSYEQYF. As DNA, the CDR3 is TGCGCCAGCAGCTTGGAAGCCGACTCCTACGAGCAGTACTTC. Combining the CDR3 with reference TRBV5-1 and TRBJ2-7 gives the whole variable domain KAGVTQTPRYLIKTRGQQVTLSCSPISGHRSVSWYQQTPGQGLQFLFEYFSETQRNKGNFPGRFSGRQFSNSRSEMNVSTLELGDSALYLCASSLEADSYEQYFGPGTRLTVT.

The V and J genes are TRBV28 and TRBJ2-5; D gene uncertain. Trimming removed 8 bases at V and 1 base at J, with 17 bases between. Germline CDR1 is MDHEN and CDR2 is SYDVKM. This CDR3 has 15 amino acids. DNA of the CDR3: TGTGCCAGCGTCACCCACAGCCAGCGCCAAGAGACCCAGTACTTC. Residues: CASVTHSQRQETQYF.

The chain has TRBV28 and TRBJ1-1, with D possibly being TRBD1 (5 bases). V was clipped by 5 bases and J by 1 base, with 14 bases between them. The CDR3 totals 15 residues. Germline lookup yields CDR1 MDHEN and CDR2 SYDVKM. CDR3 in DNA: TGTGCCAGCAGTATGCCACAGGCGACGAACACTGAAGCTTTCTTT. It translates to CASSMPQATNTEAFF.

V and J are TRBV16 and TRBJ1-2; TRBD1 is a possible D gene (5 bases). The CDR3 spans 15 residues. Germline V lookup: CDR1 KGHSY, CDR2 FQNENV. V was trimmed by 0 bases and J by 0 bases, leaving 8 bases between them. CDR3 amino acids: CASSQSGGPNYGYTF. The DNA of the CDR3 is TGTGCCAGCAGCCAATCGGGGGGACCTAACTATGGCTACACCTTC.